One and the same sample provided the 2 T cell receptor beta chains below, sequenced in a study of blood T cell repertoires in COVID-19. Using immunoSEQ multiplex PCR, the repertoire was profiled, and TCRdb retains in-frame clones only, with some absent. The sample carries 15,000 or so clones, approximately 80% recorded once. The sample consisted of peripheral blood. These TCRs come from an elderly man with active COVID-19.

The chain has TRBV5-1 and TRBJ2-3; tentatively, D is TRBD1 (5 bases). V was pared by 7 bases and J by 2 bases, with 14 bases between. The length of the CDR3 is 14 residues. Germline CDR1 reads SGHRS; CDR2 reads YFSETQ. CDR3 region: CASGQGLNTDTQYF. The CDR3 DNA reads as TGCGCCAGCGGACAAGGGCTAAACACAGATACGCAGTATTTT.

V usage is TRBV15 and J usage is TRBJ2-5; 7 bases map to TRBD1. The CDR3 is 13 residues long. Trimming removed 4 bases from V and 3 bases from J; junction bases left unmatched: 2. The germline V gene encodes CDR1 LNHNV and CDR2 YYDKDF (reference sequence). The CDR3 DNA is TGTGCCACCAGCATAACAGGGGAAGAGACCCAGTACTTC. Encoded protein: CATSITGEETQYF.